The rows below give T cell receptor beta chains drawn from one sample of a study of T-cell reconstitution after alpha-beta-depleted transplantation in children. TCRdb itself ran the PCR reads through MiXCR, one entry per CDR3 protein. The sample includes about 110,000 distinct CDR3 sequences, about 21% of them seen just once. The material was PBMCs, mostly from graft donor cells, obtained 180 days after TCRalphabeta/CD19-depleted stem cell transplant. The source is a male patient aged 2 to 9 who had a stem cell transplant for chronic granulomatous disease, so the T cells may come from the graft donor. Both conserved end residues are part of each CDR3. Each record gives: D gene, J gene, V gene, clone size, CDR3 DNA, CDR3 protein. D genes are given only for firm matches. Clone size is stated in some rows and not others, as once, few, many or a class when expanded.

d_gene: TRBD2; j_gene: TRBJ2-2; v_gene: TRBV12-3/TRBV12-4; abundance: NA; CDR3nt: TGTGCCAGCAGGCCCCCGGGACTAGCGGGAGCCGGGGAGCTGTTTTTT; CDR3aa: CASRPPGLAGAGELFF
d_gene: NA; j_gene: TRBJ2-7; v_gene: TRBV29-1; abundance: NA; CDR3nt: TGCAGCGTTGAAGAAGGTACGGGTAGTTACGAGCAGTACTTC; CDR3aa: CSVEEGTGSYEQYF
d_gene: TRBD2; j_gene: TRBJ2-1; v_gene: TRBV5-1; abundance: NA; CDR3nt: TGCGCCAGCAGCTTACTAAATAAGACTAGCGGGTACGACAATGAGCAGTTCTTC; CDR3aa: CASSLLNKTSGYDNEQFF
d_gene: TRBD2; j_gene: TRBJ2-1; v_gene: TRBV20-1; abundance: NA; CDR3nt: TGCAGTGCCCCCGGGACTAGCGGGGCCTTTGAGCAGTTCTTC; CDR3aa: CSAPGTSGAFEQFF
d_gene: TRBD2; j_gene: TRBJ2-5; v_gene: TRBV7-3; abundance: many; CDR3nt: TGTGCCAGCAGCTTAGGTAGCGGGGGGAGACAAGAGACCCAGTACTTC; CDR3aa: CASSLGSGGRQETQYF
d_gene: NA; j_gene: TRBJ2-5; v_gene: TRBV11-2; abundance: few; CDR3nt: TGTGCCAGCAGCTCAACCACCGCGCGAGAGACCCAGTACTTC; CDR3aa: CASSSTTARETQYF
d_gene: TRBD1; j_gene: TRBJ2-3; v_gene: TRBV29-1; abundance: NA; CDR3nt: TGCAGCGTCGTGACAGGGAACACAGATACGCAGTATTTT; CDR3aa: CSVVTGNTDTQYF
d_gene: NA; j_gene: TRBJ2-1; v_gene: TRBV12-3/TRBV12-4; abundance: NA; CDR3nt: TGTGCCAGCGCACCCCCTGTAGGAGAATACAATGAGCAGTTCTTC; CDR3aa: CASAPPVGEYNEQFF
d_gene: NA; j_gene: TRBJ1-6; v_gene: TRBV12-3/TRBV12-4; abundance: NA; CDR3nt: TGTGCCAGCAGGCAACAGGGTGCGCATTCACCCCTCCACTTT; CDR3aa: CASRQQGAHSPLHF
d_gene: NA; j_gene: TRBJ2-1; v_gene: TRBV6-5; abundance: few; CDR3nt: TGTGCCAGCAGTTACTCTCGGCTCCCATACAATGAGCAGTTCTTC; CDR3aa: CASSYSRLPYNEQFF
d_gene: NA; j_gene: TRBJ2-2; v_gene: TRBV7-6; abundance: NA; CDR3nt: TGTGCCAGCAGCCGAGGATTGGCCGGGGAGCTGTTTTTT; CDR3aa: CASSRGLAGELFF
d_gene: NA; j_gene: TRBJ2-5; v_gene: TRBV7-2; abundance: few; CDR3nt: TGTGCCAGCAGCTCGACCGGCTATCCCGTCGTGGAGACCCAGTACTTC; CDR3aa: CASSSTGYPVVETQYF
d_gene: NA; j_gene: TRBJ2-7; v_gene: TRBV12-3/TRBV12-4; abundance: NA; CDR3nt: TGTGCCAGCAGTTTAATCATGGCGGGACCACCCTACGAGCAGTACTTC; CDR3aa: CASSLIMAGPPYEQYF
d_gene: NA; j_gene: TRBJ2-2; v_gene: TRBV27; abundance: many; CDR3nt: TGTGCCACCGGCCGTTGGACCGGGGAGCTGTTTTTT; CDR3aa: CATGRWTGELFF
d_gene: TRBD2; j_gene: TRBJ2-1; v_gene: TRBV30; abundance: NA; CDR3nt: TGTGCCTGGAGTGTACAGGGACTAGTACACAATGAGCAGTTCTTC; CDR3aa: CAWSVQGLVHNEQFF
d_gene: NA; j_gene: TRBJ1-3; v_gene: TRBV10-3; abundance: NA; CDR3nt: TGTGCCATCAGTGATCAGGGACTTTCTGCTGGAAACACCATATATTTT; CDR3aa: CAISDQGLSAGNTIYF
d_gene: TRBD2; j_gene: TRBJ2-1; v_gene: TRBV20-1; abundance: many; CDR3nt: TGCAGTGCTAGCACTAGCGGGAGTTTTGATGAGCAGTTCTTC; CDR3aa: CSASTSGSFDEQFF
d_gene: NA; j_gene: TRBJ1-1; v_gene: TRBV29-1; abundance: NA; CDR3nt: TGCAGCGTCGAGAGGACCGGAGCCGGGGAAGCTTTCTTT; CDR3aa: CSVERTGAGEAFF
d_gene: TRBD1; j_gene: TRBJ2-7; v_gene: TRBV6-5; abundance: NA; CDR3nt: TGTGCCAGCAGTTACAACCGGGACAGCTCCTACGAGCAGTACTTC; CDR3aa: CASSYNRDSSYEQYF
d_gene: TRBD2; j_gene: TRBJ2-3; v_gene: TRBV28; abundance: NA; CDR3nt: TGTGCCAGCAGTCCCTACTTGGCGGGAGGGTGGGGCACAGATACGCAGTATTTT; CDR3aa: CASSPYLAGGWGTDTQYF
d_gene: NA; j_gene: TRBJ1-2; v_gene: TRBV20-1; abundance: once; CDR3nt: TGCAGTGCTAGATTATTAGGGCAGTTCTATGGCTACACCTTC; CDR3aa: CSARLLGQFYGYTF
d_gene: NA; j_gene: TRBJ2-3; v_gene: TRBV7-3; abundance: NA; CDR3nt: TGTGCCAGCAGCGAGGGTACCTGGCTCACAGATACGCAGTATTTT; CDR3aa: CASSEGTWLTDTQYF
d_gene: NA; j_gene: TRBJ2-2; v_gene: TRBV29-1; abundance: NA; CDR3nt: TGCAGCGTTGAATTAGTAACCGGGGAGCTGTTTTTT; CDR3aa: CSVELVTGELFF
d_gene: NA; j_gene: TRBJ1-5; v_gene: TRBV20-1; abundance: few; CDR3nt: TGCAGTGCTAGAAACCCTAGGGGCAGGGTGGGGATTCAGCCCCAGCATTTT; CDR3aa: CSARNPRGRVGIQPQHF
d_gene: TRBD1; j_gene: TRBJ2-3; v_gene: TRBV7-2; abundance: NA; CDR3nt: TGTGCCAGCAGCTCGAGGACAGGTAGCACAGATACGCAGTATTTT; CDR3aa: CASSSRTGSTDTQYF
d_gene: TRBD2; j_gene: TRBJ2-7; v_gene: TRBV6-1; abundance: many; CDR3nt: TGTGCCAGCACCGCTGATGCCGGGACTAGCGGATCCTACGAGCAGTACTTC; CDR3aa: CASTADAGTSGSYEQYF
d_gene: TRBD1; j_gene: TRBJ1-2; v_gene: TRBV20-1; abundance: many; CDR3nt: TGCAGTGCCCCCCTCCGGGGACAGGGATTAGGCTACACCTTC; CDR3aa: CSAPLRGQGLGYTF
d_gene: NA; j_gene: TRBJ2-1; v_gene: TRBV5-1; abundance: few; CDR3nt: TGCGCCAGCAGCTTCGGCGGGACTAATGAGCAGTTCTTC; CDR3aa: CASSFGGTNEQFF
d_gene: NA; j_gene: TRBJ1-1; v_gene: TRBV29-1; abundance: many; CDR3nt: TGCAGCGTCAGCCCGGGGGAGGGAAGAACTGAAGCTTTCTTT; CDR3aa: CSVSPGEGRTEAFF
d_gene: NA; j_gene: TRBJ2-2; v_gene: TRBV9; abundance: many; CDR3nt: TGTGCCAGCAGCGTATTAAGCACCGGGGAGCTGTTTTTT; CDR3aa: CASSVLSTGELFF
d_gene: TRBD2; j_gene: TRBJ2-7; v_gene: TRBV3-1; abundance: few; CDR3nt: TGTGCCAGCAGTGAGTCCTTAGCGGGAGCCCTCTACGAGCAGTACTTC; CDR3aa: CASSESLAGALYEQYF
d_gene: TRBD2; j_gene: TRBJ2-2; v_gene: TRBV5-1; abundance: NA; CDR3nt: TGCGCCAGCAGCTTGGTCGTCCTAGCGGGAGGGCCGGTCACCGGGGAGCTGTTTTTT; CDR3aa: CASSLVVLAGGPVTGELFF
d_gene: TRBD1; j_gene: TRBJ1-1; v_gene: TRBV18; abundance: NA; CDR3nt: TGTGCCAGCTCACCACCGGCGGGGACAGCCATTGAAGCTTTCTTT; CDR3aa: CASSPPAGTAIEAFF
d_gene: NA; j_gene: TRBJ2-2; v_gene: TRBV29-1; abundance: many; CDR3nt: TGCAGCGTTTATTTGGACTTAAACACCGGGGAGCTGTTTTTT; CDR3aa: CSVYLDLNTGELFF
d_gene: NA; j_gene: TRBJ1-6; v_gene: TRBV27; abundance: few; CDR3nt: TGTGCCAGCAGTTTCTGGGCCGACAATTCACCCCTCCACTTT; CDR3aa: CASSFWADNSPLHF
d_gene: TRBD1; j_gene: TRBJ2-7; v_gene: TRBV12-3/TRBV12-4; abundance: few; CDR3nt: TGTGCCAGCAGTATGGGACAGGGCAATCTCTACGAGCAGTACTTC; CDR3aa: CASSMGQGNLYEQYF
d_gene: NA; j_gene: TRBJ2-2; v_gene: TRBV24-1; abundance: many; CDR3nt: TGTGCCACCAGCGGGCAGAACACCGGGGAGCTGTTTTTT; CDR3aa: CATSGQNTGELFF
d_gene: TRBD2; j_gene: TRBJ2-1; v_gene: TRBV12-3/TRBV12-4; abundance: many; CDR3nt: TGTGCCAGCAGTAGACTAGCGGGACTAAACAATGAGCAGTTCTTC; CDR3aa: CASSRLAGLNNEQFF
d_gene: NA; j_gene: TRBJ1-3; v_gene: TRBV18; abundance: many; CDR3nt: TGTGCCAGCTCACCGGACAACTCTGGAAACACCATATATTTT; CDR3aa: CASSPDNSGNTIYF
d_gene: TRBD2; j_gene: TRBJ2-3; v_gene: TRBV29-1; abundance: NA; CDR3nt: TGCAGCGTAGCGGGGCGCACAGATACGCAGTATTTT; CDR3aa: CSVAGRTDTQYF
d_gene: TRBD2; j_gene: TRBJ2-3; v_gene: TRBV20-1; abundance: many; CDR3nt: TGCAGTGCGGACCCGGGAGGGCCCACAGATACGCAGTATTTT; CDR3aa: CSADPGGPTDTQYF
d_gene: TRBD2; j_gene: TRBJ2-2; v_gene: TRBV5-1; abundance: few; CDR3nt: TGCGCCAGCAGCTTGAGGACTAGCGGGAGGCTAACGAACACCGGGGAGCTGTTTTTT; CDR3aa: CASSLRTSGRLTNTGELFF
d_gene: NA; j_gene: TRBJ1-2; v_gene: TRBV9; abundance: many; CDR3nt: TGTGCCAGCAGCTCTCGCGTTGGCTACACCTTC; CDR3aa: CASSSRVGYTF
d_gene: NA; j_gene: TRBJ2-1; v_gene: TRBV4-1; abundance: NA; CDR3nt: TGCGCCAGCAGCCAAGATGGTAACAGCTACAATGAGCAGTTCTTC; CDR3aa: CASSQDGNSYNEQFF
d_gene: TRBD2; j_gene: TRBJ2-7; v_gene: TRBV28; abundance: NA; CDR3nt: TGTGCCAGCAGAACTAGCGGCCTTTATTACTTC; CDR3aa: CASRTSGLYYF
d_gene: NA; j_gene: TRBJ2-7; v_gene: TRBV30; abundance: many; CDR3nt: TGTGCCTGGAGCGGAATATACGAGCAGTACTTC; CDR3aa: CAWSGIYEQYF
d_gene: NA; j_gene: TRBJ2-7; v_gene: TRBV7-2; abundance: NA; CDR3nt: TGTGCCAGCAGCTTAGCGATAGCGCCCATAACTTTC; CDR3aa: CASSLAIAPITF
d_gene: NA; j_gene: TRBJ2-3; v_gene: TRBV7-2; abundance: few; CDR3nt: TGTGCCAGCAGCTTAGAAGGGGGGCTGACTGATACGCAGTATTTT; CDR3aa: CASSLEGGLTDTQYF